This T cell receptor (beta chain) was recovered during a study of cytotoxic CD8 clonotypes in ibrutinib-treated CLL. The overall study: Once patients had received a median about eleven months of treatment, range 6 to 36, response samples were obtained.

Target depth was 1 in 200,000 to 1 in 1 million T cells, about 10x per clonotype. The protocol was immunoSEQ multiplex PCR, while the TCRdb copy is restricted to in-frame clones and leaves out a portion. In the table there are some 10,000 clones, about four fifths of which are singletons. The CDR3 has 14 residues. Germline-derived CDR1 and CDR2 are LNHDA and SQIVND (reference sequence). V gave up 5 bases and J gave up 5 bases; unmatched junction bases: 7. This receptor was identified in a human donor with chronic lymphocytic leukemia. This chain joins TRBV19 and TRBJ2-5; 8 bases fit TRBD1. Sequenced here: PBMCs, sampled at disease progression, from a patient treated with ibrutinib. The CDR3 sequence is CASSATGESETQYF. DNA for the CDR3: TGTGCCAGTAGTGCGACAGGGGAATCGGAGACCCAGTACTTC. Together with reference TRBV19 and TRBJ2-5, the CDR3 gives the full variable domain: DGGITQSPKYLFRKEGQNVTLSCEQNLNHDAMYWYRQDPGQGLRLIYYSQIVNDFQKGDIAEGYSVSREKKESFPLTVTSAQKNPTAFYLCASSATGESETQYFGPGTRLLVL.